This TCR beta chain was obtained from a study of blood T cell repertoires in COVID-19 (dated by TCRdb to 2018 to 2020). Notes on the research overall: The collaborator samples originated in the United States, Italy and Spain and spanned the acute and convalescent phases of COVID-19. Subjects who had been exposed to COVID-19, were actively infected with it, or had recovered from it provided the deeply sampled blood TCRbeta repertoires that made up the dataset. Where available, HLA class I and class II types were obtained from metadata supplied by the sample provider rather than from assay-based typing. A de-identified subject ID, COVID-19 status, age in years and sex were almost always included in the sample metadata. The material from the prospective study consisted of cDNA or gDNA derived from T cells, B-cell-depleted T cells, or PBMCs. The samples were drawn from two sources: the first 160 participants of the ongoing ImmuneRACE study, and 1,200 or so subjects contributed by 6 global collaborators. The repertoires were released in a freely available public database intended as a resource for research on the immune response to SARS-CoV-2. The investigation overall reported the following: How much clinical and demographic metadata was included differed by source and by participant, and the metadata was provided uncurated.

Enrolling through a virtual design, the prospective study's participants ranged in age from about 18 to 89 years and lived across roughly 23 United States geographic areas. In the prospective study, cohorts were assigned on the basis of participant-reported clinical history obtained from a screening survey and a study questionnaire. Recovered participants in ImmuneRACE Cohort 3 were defined as having two consecutive negative NP/OP PCR tests, clearance from a healthcare professional, or resolution of symptoms. Each participant in the prospective study had whole blood, serum and a nasopharyngeal or oropharyngeal swab collected by mobile phlebotomists. Participants in the prospective study had the option to provide additional blood draws and questionnaires over an approximately 2-month period. Blood samples from the prospective study were shipped frozen or at room temperature prior to DNA extraction.

TCRbeta CDR3 regions were amplified from genomic DNA using the immunoSEQ Assay, a bias-controlled multiplex PCR. From the authors' description of their analysis: The number of nucleated cells in each sample was estimated by amplification of reference gene primers within the assay. To quantify the absolute abundance of each unique TCRbeta CDR3 rearrangement, sequence reads were collapsed and filtered. For each sample, productive Simpson clonality was calculated as the square root of Simpson's diversity index across productive rearrangements. TCRdb limited this immuneACCESS table to in-frame rearrangements with V and J called. A share of clones is missing; checked studies link under half to unresolved V genes, and the rest is unexplained. V and J calls and clone size are those listed in that table; D and trimming were worked out from the DNA. Recorded for this sample are some 300,000 clones; about nine tenths of them occurred a single time. The ten largest make up 1.5% to 2% of the sample.

As for this clone: It lacks a known antigen. Per-base qualities were not stored, and no clone one base away is much larger.

Sequencing was performed on PBMCs or T cells enriched from blood (not recorded which). The sequence was collected from a woman aged 35 to 49 who had recovered from COVID-19.

For the CDR3, the sequence is CAWSKQSLSGNTIYF. DNA sequence: TGTGCCTGGAGCAAGCAAAGTCTCTCTGGAAACACCATATATTTT. The rearranged segments are TRBV30 and TRBJ1-3; the D gene cannot be named for sure. The germline V gene (reference sequence) specifies GTSNPN as CDR1 and SVGIG as CDR2. V is shortened by 3 bases, J by 0 bases, and the region joining them spans 12 bases. Taken from cysteine to phenylalanine, the CDR3 has 15 residues. Only the CDR3 portion is preserved as DNA: 45 bases, with reading frame beginning at the first base.